At least ten counts were recorded for the clone carrying this T cell receptor (beta chain). These data originate in a study of T cells in Graves' hyperthyroidism and ophthalmopathy. Amplification of TCR beta CDR3 regions was performed using RNA transcripts as template. The HTBI set primed first-round TCR CDR3 RT-PCR. TCRdb re-called the multiplex PCR reads with MiXCR, one entry per CDR3 protein. The top ten clones hold around 20% of a sample with 150,000 or so distinct CDR3 sequences, 8% to 9.5% of them seen once. Germline lookup yields CDR1 DFQATT and CDR2 SNEGSKA (reference sequence). The V end was cut by 4 bases, the J end by 2 bases, with 16 bases between. This CDR3 region has 15 residues.

This clonotype originated in a woman aged 18-30 years with Graves' hyperthyroidism that later progressed to Graves' ophthalmopathy. This rearrangement joins TRBV20-1 to TRBJ2-3; D remains ambiguous. The sequenced material came from blood. In nucleotides, the CDR3 is TGCAGTGCTATAGACCGTCGGAAACTCACAGATACGCAGTATTTT. Protein sequence: CSAIDRRKLTDTQYF.